Presented here are 31 T cell receptor beta chains from one specimen sequenced in a study of blood T cell repertoires in COVID-19. Assay used: immunoSEQ multiplex PCR; TCRdb lists only in-frame clones, some missing. The sample shows around 390,000 clones, approximately 90% of them seen only once. The specimen was PBMCs or T cells enriched from blood (not recorded which). All receptors derive from a woman aged 45-60 years who had recovered from COVID-19.

This clone appeared once. J is TRBJ1-1 and V is TRBV6-5; 8 bases fit TRBD1. Germline-derived CDR1 and CDR2 are MNHEY and SVGAGI. V trimming: 6 bases; J trimming: 8 bases; junction bases outside the gene matches: 11. CDR3 length: 14 amino acids. The CDR3 bases are TGTGCCAGCAGCCGAGGACAGGGAGGACTCGAAGCTTTCTTT. Its translation: CASSRGQGGLEAFF.

This clone showed up just once. This specimen includes other DNA sequences encoding the same CDR3. The V and J genes are TRBV30 and TRBJ1-1; perhaps TRBD1 as D (5 bases). Germline loops: CDR1 GTSNPN, CDR2 SVGIG (reference sequence). Trimming cost V 0 bases and J 4 bases, with 9 bases left between them. The CDR3 extends over 13 amino acids. The CDR3 coding sequence is TGTGCCTGGAGTGTACGGGGGGGCACTGAAGCTTTCTTT. Translation: CAWSVRGGTEAFF.

The CDR3: CASSYAGGVQETQYF. The DNA of the CDR3 is TGTGCCAGCAGTTACGCCGGGGGAGTCCAAGAGACCCAGTACTTC. The V gene is TRBV6-5, the J gene TRBJ2-5, with D perhaps matching TRBD2 (6 bases). Germline V gives CDR1 MNHEY, CDR2 SVGAGI. This CDR3 has 15 amino acids. V lost 2 bases to trimming and J lost 1 base, with 11 bases between them.

V and J are TRBV5-1 and TRBJ1-1; no definite D call. The CDR3 spans 12 residues. Germline CDR1 is SGHRS and CDR2 is YFSETQ. The V end was cut by 6 bases, the J end by 0 bases, with 6 bases between. The CDR3 sequence: CASTIMNTEAFF. The DNA for the CDR3 is TGCGCCAGCACTATCATGAACACTGAAGCTTTCTTT.

This chain uses TRBV28 with TRBJ1-1; 9 positions match TRBD1. Germline V lookup: CDR1 MDHEN, CDR2 SYDVKM. With 7 bases clipped from V and 3 bases from J, the junction kept 12 bases outside the gene matches. CDR3 length equals 16 residues. The CDR3 is CASKGAHRGRDTEAFF. The CDR3 DNA sequence: TGTGCCAGCAAGGGGGCGCACAGGGGGCGAGACACTGAAGCTTTCTTT.

The chain is built from TRBV3-1 (or the pseudogene TRBV3-2) and TRBJ1-1, with 7 bases lining up with TRBD1. CDR1 is LGHDT, CDR2 YNNKEL, per germline (reference sequence). V was pared by 4 bases and J by 1 base, with 0 bases of the junction left unmatched. CDR3 length: 13 residues. The CDR3 loop is CASSRTGNTEAFF. Here the CDR3 DNA reads TGTGCCAGCAGCCGGACAGGGAACACTGAAGCTTTCTTT.

This clone has a single count. The CDR3 here is CASGRAGGAYNYGYTF. Here the CDR3 DNA reads TGTGCTAGTGGCCGGGCAGGGGGCGCGTATAACTATGGCTACACCTTC. The chain joins TRBV12-5 to TRBJ1-2; 8 bases map to TRBD1. The V and J ends lost 6 bases and 1 base, in that order; junction bases with no gene match: 10. The length of the CDR3 is 16 residues. Germline assignment: CDR1 LGHNT and CDR2 FRNRAP.

Regarding this clone: The conserved phenylalanine or tryptophan normally closing the CDR3 is absent here, so this likely arose from a read error. The limits of the CDR3 on the DNA are not certain, so only TCRdb's listed CDR3 is given. The chain joins TRBV12-1 to TRBJ1-1; the D segment call TRBD1 is taken from the table without a DNA check. TRBV12-1 has pseudogene status. The CDR3 sequence runs 9 residues, both termini included. The CDR3 is CASSLTGAR.

V usage is TRBV21-1 and J usage is TRBJ1-2; the table gives TRBD1 as D, unverified against the DNA. TRBV21-1 is a pseudogene locus. The CDR3 has 16 amino acids. This CDR3 reads CASSKVGYRVNYGYTF. CDR3 nucleotide sequence: TGTGCCAGCAGCAAGGTCGGATACAGGGTTAACTATGGCTACACCTTC.

V usage is TRBV2 and J usage is TRBJ1-4, with D possibly being TRBD1 (5 bases). The CDR3 has 15 residues. CDR1 and CDR2 (germline): SNHLY, FYNNEI. V lost 1 base and J lost 4, with 10 bases in between. The CDR3 sequence: CASSEDGRGNEKLFF. In DNA, the CDR3 is TGTGCCAGCAGTGAAGACGGAAGGGGTAATGAAAAACTGTTTTTT.

This chain joins TRBV27 and TRBJ1-6; D remains ambiguous. The CDR3 loop spans 12 amino acids. V gave up 8 bases and J gave up 4 bases, with 6 bases separating them. Germline V gene sequence: CDR1 MNHEY, CDR2 SMNVEV (reference sequence). The CDR3, as DNA: TGTGCCAGCGCGGAGTATAATTCACCCCTCCACTTT. It codes for CASAEYNSPLHF.

This clone was counted a few times. This chain connects TRBV9 to TRBJ1-1; D ambiguous. V was pared by 0 bases and J by 4 bases, with 16 bases between. From germline, CDR1 is SGDLS and CDR2 YYNGEE. The CDR3 is made up of 16 amino acids. CDR3 region: CASSVGSGLSPTEAFF. The CDR3 DNA reads as TGTGCCAGCAGCGTAGGTTCCGGACTCTCTCCCACTGAAGCTTTCTTT.

The V call is TRBV2, the J call TRBJ1-5; no definite D call. V dropped 7 bases and J dropped 0 bases, with 13 bases sitting between them. This CDR3 comprises 15 residues. From germline, CDR1 is SNHLY and CDR2 FYNNEI. In nucleotides, the CDR3 is TGTGCCAGCAAGGCGGGCAGATATAGCAATCAGCCCCAGCATTTT. Amino acid sequence: CASKAGRYSNQPQHF.

The chain uses TRBV5-1 and TRBJ2-7; 9 nucleotides align to TRBD1. The V gene's germline CDR1 is SGHRS and CDR2 YFSETQ. This CDR3 region has 14 residues. V dropped 4 bases and J dropped 5; count of bases not matched to a gene: 7. CDR3 sequence: CASSKGQGIHEQYF. CDR3 nucleotide sequence: TGCGCCAGCAGCAAGGGACAGGGAATCCACGAGCAGTACTTC.

The chain carries TRBV18 and TRBJ2-2, with 9 nucleotides matching TRBD2. The germline CDR1 and CDR2 sequences are KGHSH and LQKENI. Trimming cost V 3 bases and J 4 bases; bases outside gene matches: 3. The CDR3 loop spans 15 amino acids. This CDR3 reads CASSPAGGITGELFF. The CDR3, as DNA: TGTGCCAGCTCACCGGCGGGGGGGATCACCGGGGAGCTGTTTTTT.

The chain employs TRBV25-1 and TRBJ1-4; tentative D call: TRBD1 (6 bases). The germline gives CDR1 MGHDK, CDR2 SYGVNS. V dropped 6 bases and J dropped 5 bases, with 13 bases sitting between them. The CDR3 sequence is 14 residues long. CDR3 amino acids: CASSRGGGNEKLFF. The CDR3 DNA reads TGTGCCAGCAGCCGAGGGGGGGGAAATGAAAAACTGTTTTTT.

The gene calls are TRBV5-1 and TRBJ2-7, with TRBD2 as a possible D gene (5 bases). CDR3 size: 15 residues. Trimming stripped 3 bases from V and 3 bases from J, with 16 bases between. CDR1 SGHRS and CDR2 YFSETQ come from the germline V gene. The CDR3 DNA sequence: TGCGCCAGCAGCTCGGTCCCCACGGGGATCTACGAGCAGTACTTC. Its protein is CASSSVPTGIYEQYF.

The V call is TRBV7-9, the J call TRBJ2-7, with D possibly TRBD2 on 5 matching bases. The CDR3 length is 15 residues. V was cut by 1 base and J by 2 bases, with 12 bases left in between. Germline CDR1 SEHNR, CDR2 FQNEAQ (reference sequence). CDR3 in amino acids: CASSLVGRGPYEQYF. CDR3 DNA: TGTGCCAGCAGCTTAGTGGGCCGGGGTCCCTACGAGCAGTACTTC.

This rearrangement joins TRBV5-1 to TRBJ1-1; 7 bases are shared with TRBD1. V gave up 4 bases and J gave up 3 bases; unmatched junction bases: 15. CDR3 size: 17 residues. Looked up from germline, CDR1 is SGHRS and CDR2 is YFSETQ. CDR3 nucleotide sequence: TGCGCCAGCAGCCTAGACAGGGTGGGGCGTTTGTACACTGAAGCTTTCTTT. This encodes CASSLDRVGRLYTEAFF. The variable domain in full, with the rest retrieved from reference TRBV5-1 and TRBJ1-1, is KAGVTQTPRYLIKTRGQQVTLSCSPISGHRSVSWYQQTPGQGLQFLFEYFSETQRNKGNFPGRFSGRQFSNSRSEMNVSTLELGDSALYLCASSLDRVGRLYTEAFFGQGTRLTVV.

The V gene is TRBV5-5, the J gene TRBJ1-2; no clear D. V lost 0 bases to trimming and J lost 5 bases, with 8 bases between them. The germline V gene encodes CDR1 SGHKS and CDR2 YYEKEE (reference sequence). The CDR3 is 13 residues long. This CDR3 is CASSLVADYGYTF. CDR3 nucleotides: TGTGCCAGCAGCTTGGTGGCAGATTATGGCTACACCTTC. The complete variable domain, with remaining parts taken from reference TRBV5-5 and TRBJ1-2, reads DAGVTQSPTHLIKTRGQQVTLRCSPISGHKSVSWYQQVLGQGPQFIFQYYEKEERGRGNFPDRFSARQFPNYSSELNVNALLLGDSALYLCASSLVADYGYTFGSGTRLTVV.

The V gene is TRBV27, the J gene TRBJ2-1, with D possibly matching TRBD2 (5 bases). Germline-derived CDR1 and CDR2 are MNHEY and SMNVEV (reference sequence). Trimming shortened V by 6 bases and J by 9 bases, and 15 bases separated the two germline ends. The CDR3 contains 13 residues. CDR3 sequence: CASRPFTSFEQFF. The CDR3 coding sequence is TGTGCCAGCAGACCTTTCACTAGTTTTGAGCAGTTCTTC.

The genes are TRBV4-2 and TRBJ1-4, with 8 nucleotides matching TRBD1. The CDR3 has 20 amino acids. Trimming removed 5 bases from V and 8 bases from J; junction bases left unmatched: 25. The germline gives CDR1 LGHNA, CDR2 YNFKEQ. The CDR3 coding sequence is TGTGCCAGCAGCTCCCTCCCCGGGACAGGCATTATGTTGAGCCAAGAAAAACTGTTTTTT. Its translation is CASSSLPGTGIMLSQEKLFF.

CDR3 loop: CASSHGDRNTDTQYF. The CDR3 region has the DNA TGTGCCAGCAGCCACGGAGACAGAAACACAGATACGCAGTATTTT. The J gene is TRBJ2-3, the V gene TRBV3-1 (or the pseudogene TRBV3-2), with D tentatively TRBD1 (5 bases). The V end was cut by 3 bases, the J end by 2 bases, with 12 bases between. Germline CDR1 and CDR2: LGHDT and YNNKEL (reference sequence). The CDR3 has 15 residues.

The chain uses TRBV27 and TRBJ1-1; possibly TRBD1 for D (5 bases). Germline V gives CDR1 MNHEY, CDR2 SMNVEV (reference sequence). The CDR3 covers 14 residues. Trimming shortened V by 1 base and J by 1 base, and 7 bases separated the two germline ends. CDR3 region: CASSLFRENTEAFF. CDR3 nucleotides: TGTGCCAGCAGTTTATTCAGGGAGAACACTGAAGCTTTCTTT.

The gene calls are TRBV6-5 and TRBJ1-2; D might be TRBD1 (5 bases). V lost 6 bases to trimming and J lost 7 bases, with 12 bases between them. The CDR3 covers 12 residues. CDR1 and CDR2 (germline): MNHEY, SVGAGI. The CDR3 sequence: CASRRPQGGYTF. CDR3 bases: TGTGCCAGCAGACGCCCGCAGGGTGGCTACACCTTC.

Comment on this clone: Sequence at one end of the junction differs from germline and may be a read error. The chain joins TRBV30 to TRBJ2-5; 8 bases align to TRBD2. The germline gives CDR1 GTSNPN, CDR2 SVGIG (reference sequence). The CDR3 totals 13 residues. The CDR3 bases are TGTGCCTGGAGTTCGACTAGCGTCCCCCCTTTGAACTTC. Residues: CAWSSTSVPPLNF.

The chain combines TRBV4-1 with TRBJ2-7; D not certain. V was clipped by 2 bases and J by 0 bases, with 11 bases between them. The CDR3 has 15 amino acids. Per germline, CDR1 MGHRA and CDR2 YSYEKL. The CDR3 reads CASSQPRVYSYEQYF. The CDR3 nucleotides read TGCGCCAGCAGCCAACCCCGGGTTTACTCCTACGAGCAGTACTTC.

This rearrangement joins TRBV28 to TRBJ1-1, with a tentative D call TRBD1 (6 bases). The CDR3 is 14 residues long. The V end lost 9 bases, the J end lost 4 bases, and 18 bases lay between the germline ends. Germline V gives CDR1 MDHEN, CDR2 SYDVKM. CDR3: CASKFGGAVTEAFF. The CDR3 nucleotides are TGTGCCAGTAAGTTTGGGGGGGCAGTCACTGAAGCTTTCTTT. The entire variable domain, with the rest obtained from reference TRBV28 and TRBJ1-1, is as follows: DVKVTQSSRYLVKRTGEKVFLECVQDMDHENMFWYRQDPGLGLRLIYFSYDVKMKEKGDIPEGYSVSREKKERFSLILESASTNQTSMYLCASKFGGAVTEAFFGQGTRLTVV.

Remarks on this clone: One end of the junction fails to match germline, which may point to a read error. The CDR3 spells CATSDQGQFSGF. CDR3 nucleotide sequence: TGTGCCACCAGTGATCAAGGACAGTTTTCCGGGTTC. The chain links TRBV24-1 to TRBJ2-7; TRBD1 might be the D (6 bases). This CDR3 contains 12 residues. Germline CDR1 and CDR2: KGHDR and SFDVKD.

This clone has only one observation. The chain has TRBV5-6 and TRBJ1-2, with a possible D match to TRBD1 (5 bases). Germline V lookup: CDR1 SGHDT, CDR2 YYEEEE. Trimming cost V 0 bases and J 0 bases, with 12 bases left between them. The CDR3 covers 16 residues. CDR3 sequence: CASSLVGRGTNYGYTF. The CDR3 DNA reads as TGTGCCAGCAGCTTGGTAGGTCGGGGGACTAACTATGGCTACACCTTC.

V is TRBV27 and J is TRBJ2-1; D perhaps matches TRBD1 (5 bases). Germline CDR1 and CDR2: MNHEY and SMNVEV (reference sequence). The V gene lost 4 bases and the J gene lost 3 bases, with 7 bases spanning the gap. The CDR3 has 13 residues. The CDR3 is CASSWGSYNEQFF. Here the CDR3 DNA reads TGTGCCAGCAGTTGGGGCAGCTACAATGAGCAGTTCTTC.